These 25 T cell receptor beta chains originate from one sample sequenced in a study of OX40 agonist ivuxolimab in advanced cancers. TCRdb's table, derived via immunoSEQ multiplex PCR, lists solely in-frame clones and lacks some. The sample holds roughly 36,000 clones, roughly 90% seen once. The sequences come from CD4+ or CD8+ T cells sorted from blood, collected in a trial of the OX40 agonist ivuxolimab. These receptors were collected from an adult with an advanced solid tumor such as melanoma, head and neck, liver or kidney cancer.

V usage is TRBV7-2 and J usage is TRBJ2-7, with D possibly being TRBD2 (6 bases). V lost 8 bases and J 2 bases, leaving 13 bases between the germline ends. Germline CDR1 is SGHTA and CDR2 is FQGNSA. The CDR3 runs 13 residues. CDR3 residues: CASGLANTYEQYF. CDR3 sequence (DNA): TGTGCCAGCGGGCTAGCGAACACCTACGAGCAGTACTTC.

The J gene is TRBJ1-4, the V gene TRBV4-1; D perhaps matches TRBD1 (6 bases). The V end lost 1 base, the J end lost 0 bases, and 9 bases lay between the germline ends. This CDR3 has 16 amino acids. Germline-derived CDR1 and CDR2 are MGHRA and YSYEKL. CDR3 nucleotide sequence: TGCGCCAGCAGCCAAGGGACAGTTGCAACTAATGAAAAACTGTTTTTT. Translated, it gives CASSQGTVATNEKLFF.

V gene TRBV7-3 combines with J gene TRBJ1-1; D may be TRBD1 (6 bases). The CDR3 runs to 13 residues. V gave up 5 bases and J gave up 7 bases, with 14 bases separating them. Germline V lookup: CDR1 SGHTA, CDR2 FQGTGA. CDR3 region: CASSRDRNLEAFF. CDR3 sequence (DNA): TGTGCCAGCAGCCGCGACAGGAACCTTGAAGCTTTCTTT.

V usage is TRBV9 and J usage is TRBJ2-7; 9 positions agree with TRBD1. The CDR3 is made up of 14 amino acids. V lost 3 bases, J lost 2 bases, and 3 bases stayed unmatched. Germline V gene lookup returns CDR1 SGDLS and CDR2 YYNGEE. The CDR3 is CASSGGQGTYEQYF. DNA for the CDR3: TGTGCCAGCAGCGGCGGACAGGGGACCTACGAGCAGTACTTC. Full variable domain (rest looked up from reference TRBV9 and TRBJ2-7): DSGVTQTPKHLITATGQRVTLRCSPRSGDLSVYWYQQSLDQGLQFLIQYYNGEERAKGNILERFSAQQFPDLHSELNLSSLELGDSALYFCASSGGQGTYEQYFGPGTRLTVT.

The chain joins TRBV7-2 to TRBJ2-5; 11 bases agree with TRBD2. The CDR3 contains 14 residues. Germline CDR1 is SGHTA and CDR2 is FQGNSA. The junction had 5 bases not matched to a gene; V was cut back by 8 bases and J by 3 bases. The CDR3 reads CASALGLAEETQYF. The CDR3 nucleotides read TGTGCCAGCGCCCTGGGACTAGCGGAAGAGACCCAGTACTTC.

The gene calls are TRBV12-5 and TRBJ1-5; TRBD1 matches at 10 bases. The V gene end was trimmed by 7 bases and the J gene end by 7 bases; junction bases not matched to a gene: 7. The CDR3 has 14 residues. CDR1 is LGHNT and CDR2 is FRNRAP in the germline V gene. CDR3 bases: TGTGCTAGTGTCAGAGGGACAGGGGTCCAGCCCCAGCATTTT. Translating gives CASVRGTGVQPQHF.

The rearrangement uses TRBV10-3 and TRBJ1-2; D gene unclear. Trimming stripped 8 bases from V and 6 bases from J, with 19 bases between. This CDR3 spans 14 amino acids. From germline, CDR1 is ENHRY and CDR2 SYGVKD. The CDR3 here is CAIRRTASLDGYTF. CDR3 in DNA: TGTGCCATCCGTAGGACCGCGAGTTTGGATGGCTACACCTTC.

V gene TRBV14 combines with J gene TRBJ2-7; TRBD2 is a possible D gene (5 bases). V was trimmed by 6 bases and J by 7 bases, leaving 10 bases between them. This CDR3 spans 11 amino acids. The V gene's germline CDR1 is SGHDN and CDR2 FVKESK. The CDR3, as DNA: TGTGCCAGCAGTCAACAGCGGGAGCAGTACTTC. As protein: CASSQQREQYF. Filled out from reference TRBV14 and TRBJ2-7, the complete variable domain reads EAGVTQFPSHSVIEKGQTVTLRCDPISGHDNLYWYRRVMGKEIKFLLHFVKESKQDESGMPNNRFLAERTGGTYSTLKVQPAELEDSGVYFCASSQQREQYFGPGTRLTVT.

This clone has just a few counts. The rearrangement links TRBV14 to TRBJ2-7; 8 nucleotides match TRBD1. After removal of 1 base from V and 2 bases from J, the junction contained 4 bases not matched to a gene. This CDR3 spans 15 amino acids. In germline, CDR1 is SGHDN, CDR2 FVKESK. CDR3 loop: CASSQASTGAYEQYF. The CDR3 nucleotides are TGTGCCAGCAGCCAAGCCTCGACAGGGGCCTACGAGCAGTACTTC.

This CDR3 reads CASSPGTSGDEQYF. DNA for the CDR3: TGTGCCAGCTCACCAGGGACTAGCGGGGACGAGCAGTACTTC. This chain connects TRBV18 to TRBJ2-7, with 13 bases lining up with TRBD2. V shed 2 bases, J shed 5 bases, and the junction held 0 bases outside the gene matches. Germline V gene data show CDR1 as KGHSH and CDR2 as LQKENI. The length of the CDR3 is 14 residues.

CDR3 residues: CASSLGESNQPQHF. The CDR3 DNA is TGCGCCAGCAGCTTGGGTGAAAGCAATCAGCCCCAGCATTTT. The rearrangement uses TRBV5-1 and TRBJ1-5; D call uncertain. Trimming took 0 bases from V and 1 from J, leaving 5 bases between them. The CDR3 runs to 14 residues. CDR1 is SGHRS, CDR2 YFSETQ, per germline.

The chain carries TRBV4-1 and TRBJ1-2; D ambiguous. V gave up 1 base and J gave up 2 bases, with 5 bases separating them. The germline CDR1 and CDR2 sequences are MGHRA and YSYEKL. The CDR3 has 13 amino acids. CDR3 in amino acids: CASSQGPNYGYTF. The CDR3 DNA is TGCGCCAGCAGCCAAGGACCAAACTATGGCTACACCTTC.

The V and J genes are TRBV28 and TRBJ1-5; 7 bases are shared with TRBD1. Trimming removed 8 bases from V and 7 bases from J; junction bases left unmatched: 5. This CDR3 is built from 12 residues. Germline V gives CDR1 MDHEN, CDR2 SYDVKM. CDR3 coding DNA: TGTGCCAGCCGACAGGGAGGCCAGCCCCAGCATTTT. This codes for CASRQGGQPQHF.

The V call is TRBV10-3, the J call TRBJ1-2; TRBD1 agrees at 12 bases. Looked up from germline, CDR1 is ENHRY and CDR2 is SYGVKD. The CDR3 runs 15 residues. The J segment lost 5 bases and the V segment lost 4 bases, leaving 5 bases of the junction unmatched. The CDR3 nucleotides read TGTGCCATCAGTGGGGGGGACAGGGGGCTTTATGGCTACACCTTC. It is translated as CAISGGDRGLYGYTF.

This chain links TRBV5-4 with TRBJ2-3; D is perhaps TRBD2 (6 bases). The CDR3 length is 17 residues. The ends were cut back, 1 base at V and 1 base at J, with 16 bases in the middle. Germline V gene data show CDR1 as SGHNT and CDR2 as YYREEE (reference sequence). The CDR3 protein is CASSLSLGGGGTDTQYF. In DNA form, the CDR3 reads TGTGCCAGCAGCTTGTCCCTGGGGGGAGGAGGCACAGATACGCAGTATTTT.

This rearrangement joins TRBV29-1 to TRBJ2-5; 9 bases align to TRBD2. The CDR3 has 14 residues. The germline V gene has CDR1 SQVTM and CDR2 ANQGSEA. The trim removed 4 bases at V and 4 bases at J, leaving 7 bases unmatched. CDR3 in amino acids: CSVALSGRGETQYF. In DNA, the CDR3 is TGCAGCGTTGCCCTTAGCGGGAGAGGAGAGACCCAGTACTTC.

V is TRBV30 and J is TRBJ2-1, with D perhaps matching TRBD2 (5 bases). The CDR3 spans 13 residues. CDR1 is GTSNPN, CDR2 SVGIG, per germline (reference sequence). Deletions cut 5 bases from V and 4 bases from J, with 12 bases between. Here the CDR3 DNA reads TGTGCCTGGGGGAGTCAGGAATACAATGAGCAGTTCTTC. Protein product: CAWGSQEYNEQFF.

The V gene is TRBV4-3, the J gene TRBJ2-1; D gene uncertain. Looked up from germline, CDR1 is LGHNA and CDR2 is YSLEER. The CDR3 extends over 16 amino acids. V lost 4 bases and J lost 1, with 14 bases in between. CDR3 in DNA: TGCGCCAGCAGCCCCTCGGGTGCGCGGTCCTACAATGAGCAGTTCTTC. Its translation: CASSPSGARSYNEQFF.

This chain uses TRBV7-9 with TRBJ2-3, with 10 bases that match TRBD2. Trimming at V came to 3 bases and at J to 1 base, leaving 4 bases not matched to a gene. The germline V gene encodes CDR1 SEHNR and CDR2 FQNEAQ (reference sequence). This CDR3 spans 16 amino acids. CDR3 region: CASSFLGTSGTDTQYF. The CDR3 nucleotides are TGTGCCAGCAGCTTTCTCGGGACTAGCGGCACAGATACGCAGTATTTT.

The chain has TRBV7-9 and TRBJ2-3; no clear D. V lost 4 bases, J lost 2 bases, and 10 bases lay in between. There are 14 residues in the CDR3. Germline V gene lookup returns CDR1 SEHNR and CDR2 FQNEAQ (reference sequence). The CDR3, as DNA: TGTGCCAGCAGCTCTGCTGGGTCCACAGATACGCAGTATTTT. Amino acids: CASSSAGSTDTQYF.

This rearrangement joins TRBV2 to TRBJ2-5; D is ambiguous. The J call is in doubt because the DNA end fits TRBJ2-7 better. This CDR3 region has 14 residues. Germline-derived CDR1 and CDR2 are SNHLY and FYNNEI. CDR3 amino acids: CASGPTRWGYEQYF. The DNA of the CDR3 is TGTGCCAGCGGACCGACCCGGTGGGGCTACGAGCAGTACTTC.

This clone showed up just a few times. The chain joins TRBV7-8 to TRBJ2-7; 7 nucleotides match TRBD2. Trimming at V came to 7 bases and at J to 2 bases, leaving 8 bases not matched to a gene. CDR3 length: 14 residues. Germline V CDR1 and CDR2: SGHVS, FQNEAQ. CDR3 DNA sequence: TGTGCCAGCATGGCCATGGCGGGAGCCTACGAGCAGTACTTC. Amino acids: CASMAMAGAYEQYF.

J is TRBJ2-7 and V is TRBV19; 7 nucleotides match TRBD1. V was pared by 6 bases and J by 0 bases, with 8 bases of the junction left unmatched. CDR3 size: 15 residues. Germline V lookup: CDR1 LNHDA, CDR2 SQIVND (reference sequence). The CDR3 loop reads CASRTGTAYSYEQYF. The CDR3 DNA sequence: TGTGCCAGTAGAACCGGGACAGCTTACTCCTACGAGCAGTACTTC.

V gene TRBV7-9 combines with J gene TRBJ2-5; D not certain. Per germline, CDR1 SEHNR and CDR2 FQNEAQ (reference sequence). This CDR3 contains 12 residues. V shed 7 bases and J shed 3 bases, with 9 bases lying between them. CDR3 amino acids: CASTPSEETQYF. As DNA, the CDR3 is TGTGCCAGCACCCCCTCAGAAGAGACCCAGTACTTC.

This clone was seen a few times. The chain carries TRBV11-3 and TRBJ1-1; 8 bases are a match to TRBD1. CDR3 length: 18 amino acids. The germline CDR1 and CDR2 sequences are SGHNT and YENEEA. V was pared by 0 bases and J by 3 bases, with 12 bases of the junction left unmatched. The CDR3 DNA sequence: TGTGCCAGCAGCTTAGATCAGGGAGGATCACAGGGGGACACTGAAGCTTTCTTT. Amino acids: CASSLDQGGSQGDTEAFF.